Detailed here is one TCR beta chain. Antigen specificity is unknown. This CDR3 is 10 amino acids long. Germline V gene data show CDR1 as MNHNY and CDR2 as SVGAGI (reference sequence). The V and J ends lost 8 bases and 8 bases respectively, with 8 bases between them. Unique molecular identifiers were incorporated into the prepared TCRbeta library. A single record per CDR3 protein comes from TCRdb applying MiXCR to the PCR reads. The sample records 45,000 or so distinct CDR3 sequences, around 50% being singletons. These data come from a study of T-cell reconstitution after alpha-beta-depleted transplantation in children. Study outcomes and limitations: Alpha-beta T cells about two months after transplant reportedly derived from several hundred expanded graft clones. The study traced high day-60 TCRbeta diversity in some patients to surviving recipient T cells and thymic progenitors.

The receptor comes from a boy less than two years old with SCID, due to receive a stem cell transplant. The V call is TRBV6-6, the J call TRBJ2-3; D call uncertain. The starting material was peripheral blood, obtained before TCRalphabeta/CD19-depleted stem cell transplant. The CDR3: CASESGTQYF. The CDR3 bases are TGTGCCAGCGAATCGGGTACGCAGTATTTT.